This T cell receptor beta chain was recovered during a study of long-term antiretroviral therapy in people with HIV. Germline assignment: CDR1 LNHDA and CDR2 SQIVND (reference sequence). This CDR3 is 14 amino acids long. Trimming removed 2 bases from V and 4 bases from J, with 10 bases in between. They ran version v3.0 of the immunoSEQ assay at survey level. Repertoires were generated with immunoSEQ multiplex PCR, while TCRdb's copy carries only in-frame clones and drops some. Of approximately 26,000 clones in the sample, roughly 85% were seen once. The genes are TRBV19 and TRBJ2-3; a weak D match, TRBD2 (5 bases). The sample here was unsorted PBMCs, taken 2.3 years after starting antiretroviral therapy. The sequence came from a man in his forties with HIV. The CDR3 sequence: CASSILARADTQYF. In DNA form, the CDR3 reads TGTGCCAGTAGTATACTAGCTAGGGCAGATACGCAGTATTTT.